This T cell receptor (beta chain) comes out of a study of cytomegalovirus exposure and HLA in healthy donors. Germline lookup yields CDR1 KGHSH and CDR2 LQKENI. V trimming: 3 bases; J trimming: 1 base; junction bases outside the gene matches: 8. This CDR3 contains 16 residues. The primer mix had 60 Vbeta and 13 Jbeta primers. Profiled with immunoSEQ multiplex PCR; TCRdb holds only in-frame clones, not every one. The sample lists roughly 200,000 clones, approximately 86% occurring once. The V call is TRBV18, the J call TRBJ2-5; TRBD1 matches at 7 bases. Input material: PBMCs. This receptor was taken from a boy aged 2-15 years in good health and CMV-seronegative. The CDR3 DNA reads TGTGCCAGCTCACCCTTACAGGGGAACATCCAAGAGACCCAGTACTTC. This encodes CASSPLQGNIQETQYF.